This TCR beta chain derives from a study of blood T cell repertoires in COVID-19. Looking at the study overall: The study drew acute and convalescent COVID-19 samples from the United States, Italy and Spain. Nucleic acid was either cDNA or gDNA, and it came from T cells, B-cell-depleted T cells, or PBMCs.

From germline, CDR1 is SNHLY and CDR2 FYNNEI. The CDR3 spans 15 residues. V gave up 4 bases and J gave up 0 bases, with 12 bases separating them. Authors' data handling: Scientists estimated how many nucleated cells there were by amplifying reference gene primers. The assay was immunoSEQ multiplex PCR, and TCRdb's table has in-frame clones only and misses some. The DNA was the basis for D and trimming; V, J and clone size are from that table. The table lists around 98,000 clones, roughly nine tenths of them singletons, with 3.5% to 5.5% in the top ten. The rearrangement uses TRBV2 and TRBJ1-2; unclear D gene. Sequenced sample: peripheral blood. The receptor's source is a man aged 65 to 79 with acute or convalescent COVID-19. Here the CDR3 reads CASSVESGPNYGYTF. In DNA form, the CDR3 reads TGTGCCAGCAGTGTTGAGAGCGGACCTAACTATGGCTACACCTTC.